Sequencing of this T cell receptor (beta chain) was carried out in a study of CD4 T cells in relation to SARS-CoV-2 and coronaviruses. About the research overall: ViraFEST: approximately eleven-day antigen culture of PBMCs, then TCR beta CDR3 sequencing. The HLA restriction of the shared crossreactive spike epitopes was mapped.

Measured with immunoSEQ multiplex PCR; TCRdb has only the in-frame clones, and not every one. Of 20,000 or so clones in the sample, about 80% are singletons; the top ten hold about a sixth. Note on this clone: The target antigen is unknown.

The CDR3 spans 14 residues. V lost 10 bases and J 0 bases, leaving 13 bases between the germline ends. Germline CDR1 KGHDR, CDR2 SFDVKD. Before the COVID-19 pandemic, during about 2011-2019, CD4+ T cells were taken from unexposed donors. Isolation of CD4+ T cells took place after roughly nine days in culture. This chain uses TRBV24-1 with TRBJ2-3; D gene unclear. This clonotype originated in a human donor in good health. The material sequenced was CD4+ T cells from PBMCs, cultured in vitro. The CDR3 DNA sequence: TGTGCCACGGCGGACGGCCGGAGCACAGATACGCAGTATTTT. This gives the protein CATADGRSTDTQYF.